These 11 T cell receptor beta chains share one sample of origin, sequenced in a study of beta chain features in type 1 diabetes. Since all of the isolated RNA was reverse transcribed, expressed TCRB transcripts were what got sequenced. Clones were sequenced by immunoSEQ multiplex PCR, and TCRdb holds only the in-frame ones, with some missing. This sample has hundreds of thousands of clones, with less than 20% found just once. The sample was naive CD4+ T cells from blood. These TCRs come from a young man in good health.

J is TRBJ1-5 and V is TRBV7-2; weak D call: TRBD1 (5 bases). Trimming stripped 1 base from V and 4 bases from J, with 11 bases between. Germline V gene lookup returns CDR1 SGHTA and CDR2 FQGNSA. The CDR3 runs to 15 residues. The CDR3 nucleotides read TGTGCCAGCAGCTTAGGCAGGGTCCAAAATCAGCCCCAGCATTTT. The encoded protein is CASSLGRVQNQPQHF.

This clone was observed a handful of times. This chain links TRBV19 with TRBJ2-3; 8 nucleotides align to TRBD2. CDR1 LNHDA and CDR2 SQIVND come from the germline V gene (reference sequence). V dropped 4 bases and J dropped 0; count of bases not matched to a gene: 3. This CDR3 contains 15 residues. The CDR3 loop is CASSKGLVSTDTQYF. The CDR3 nucleotides read TGTGCCAGTAGTAAGGGACTAGTCAGCACAGATACGCAGTATTTT.

CDR3 in amino acids: CASSHDLEGTEAFF. The CDR3 coding sequence is TGTGCCAGCTCTCACGACCTGGAGGGCACTGAAGCTTTCTTT. This chain links TRBV18 with TRBJ1-1; D gene uncertain. Trimming shortened V by 6 bases and J by 4 bases, and 15 bases separated the two germline ends. Germline V gene data show CDR1 as KGHSH and CDR2 as LQKENI. The CDR3 runs to 14 residues.

The table lists this clone with a few counts. V gene TRBV28 combines with J gene TRBJ1-3, with 8 bases identical to TRBD1. J was trimmed by 0 bases and V by 5 bases; bases with no gene match: 12. Germline CDR1 MDHEN, CDR2 SYDVKM. There are 18 residues in the CDR3. The CDR3 nucleotides read TGTGCCAGCAGTCTCCGGGACAGGTCCTTCTTCTCTGGAAACACCATATATTTT. The encoded protein is CASSLRDRSFFSGNTIYF. Full variable domain (rest looked up from reference TRBV28 and TRBJ1-3): DVKVTQSSRYLVKRTGEKVFLECVQDMDHENMFWYRQDPGLGLRLIYFSYDVKMKEKGDIPEGYSVSREKKERFSLILESASTNQTSMYLCASSLRDRSFFSGNTIYFGEGSWLTVV.

This sequence joins TRBV7-8 and TRBJ2-7; 10 bases align to TRBD2. The J segment lost 7 bases and the V segment lost 0 bases, leaving 9 bases of the junction unmatched. Germline V lookup: CDR1 SGHVS, CDR2 FQNEAQ. The CDR3 spans 16 residues. The CDR3 spells CASSLARLAGDGEQYF. The DNA of the CDR3 is TGTGCCAGCAGCTTAGCTCGGCTAGCGGGGGACGGGGAGCAGTACTTC.

Points on this clone: This same CDR3 is encoded by further DNA sequences in the sample. The genes are TRBV29-1 and TRBJ1-5, with D possibly matching TRBD1 (5 bases). The CDR3 consists of 12 residues. V lost 4 bases, J lost 2 bases, and 6 bases lay in between. Germline V gene sequence: CDR1 SQVTM, CDR2 ANQGSEA. The chain's CDR3 is CSVGGGNQPQHF. For the CDR3, the DNA is TGCAGCGTTGGAGGGGGCAATCAGCCCCAGCATTTT.

There are many counts of this clone. The chain links TRBV7-2 to TRBJ2-6; D call uncertain. This CDR3 has 12 residues. Germline V lookup: CDR1 SGHTA, CDR2 FQGNSA. Trimming pared 4 bases from V and 2 bases from J, leaving 0 bases between. The CDR3, as DNA: TGTGCCAGCAGCTCTGGGGCCAACGTCCTGACTTTC. This codes for CASSSGANVLTF.

This clone was counted a few times. V and J are TRBV19 and TRBJ2-7, with 7 bases lining up with TRBD1. The CDR3 has 14 amino acids. Germline-derived CDR1 and CDR2 are LNHDA and SQIVND (reference sequence). V was clipped by 2 bases and J by 3 bases; unmatched bases: 4. The CDR3 DNA reads TGTGCCAGTAGTATAAACAGGGGAGTCTACGAGCAGTACTTC. Translated, it gives CASSINRGVYEQYF.

The V gene is TRBV9, the J gene TRBJ2-2, with 8 bases identical to TRBD2. Germline V gene sequence: CDR1 SGDLS, CDR2 YYNGEE. This CDR3 has 15 residues. After removal of 3 bases from V and 5 bases from J, the junction contained 6 bases not matched to a gene. The CDR3 spells CASSAREVATGELFF. Written as DNA, the CDR3 is TGTGCCAGCAGCGCGCGGGAGGTCGCGACCGGGGAGCTGTTTTTT.

The chain links TRBV4-3 to TRBJ1-2; no definite D call. The germline V gene has CDR1 LGHNA and CDR2 YSLEER. The CDR3 is 13 residues long. Trimming took 0 bases from V and 2 from J, leaving 4 bases between them. CDR3 coding DNA: TGCGCCAGCAGCCAAGAATCAAACTATGGCTACACCTTC. Translating it yields CASSQESNYGYTF.

The chain links TRBV6-1 to TRBJ2-1; no definite D call. The CDR3 is 15 amino acids. Per the germline V gene, CDR1 is MNHNS and CDR2 is SASEGT. The V end was cut by 3 bases, the J end by 0 bases, with 9 bases between. In DNA, the CDR3 is TGTGCCAGCAGTGAGGACGCTAGCTCCTACAATGAGCAGTTCTTC. Translated, it gives CASSEDASSYNEQFF.